What follows is one T cell receptor (beta chain) and its context. This CDR3 has 15 amino acids. The data were taken from a study of CXCR3-negative and CXCR3-positive naive CD8 T cells. In preparing the TRB cDNA libraries, 5' RACE with UMI labels was used. No DNA is given; TCRdb re-called the 5' RACE reads and lists each CDR3 protein once. The table lists about 62,000 distinct CDR3 sequences, with 4.3% in the top ten. The TCR comes from a human donor in good health. Some clones in this sample may be carry-over from other donors' samples. V usage is TRBV12-3 or TRBV12-4 and J usage is TRBJ2-7; absent DNA, TCRdb's TRBD2 call cannot be checked. The sample was naive CXCR3- CD8+ T cells from blood. Subset described: CD45RO-CCR7+CD27+CD95- naive CD8+ T cells lacking CXCR3 (TNR3-). CDR3: CASSPSGGRTYEQYF.